Listed here is a single T cell receptor beta chain. This entry comes from a study of blood T cell repertoires in COVID-19. Study summary: Some COVID-19 samples were acute and others convalescent; all came from the United States, Italy and Spain.

Authors' processing steps: Estimated nucleated cell counts came from reference gene primer amplification. Clones were sequenced by immunoSEQ multiplex PCR, and TCRdb holds only the in-frame ones, with some missing. That table is the source of V, J and clone size, and D and trimming were worked out from the DNA. The table shows about 180,000 clones, with about nine tenths occurring only once. This CDR3 spans 16 amino acids. The V segment lost 1 base and the J segment 7 bases; nucleotides outside the gene matches: 8. Germline CDR1 SGHTA, CDR2 FQGTGA. The sample consisted of peripheral blood. This chain links TRBV7-3 with TRBJ2-1, with TRBD2 identical over 9 bases. The TCR sequence derives from a young man who had recovered from COVID-19. The CDR3 spells CASSLMGSGRRNEQFF. Here the CDR3 DNA reads TGTGCCAGCAGCTTAATGGGTAGCGGGAGAAGAAATGAGCAGTTCTTC.